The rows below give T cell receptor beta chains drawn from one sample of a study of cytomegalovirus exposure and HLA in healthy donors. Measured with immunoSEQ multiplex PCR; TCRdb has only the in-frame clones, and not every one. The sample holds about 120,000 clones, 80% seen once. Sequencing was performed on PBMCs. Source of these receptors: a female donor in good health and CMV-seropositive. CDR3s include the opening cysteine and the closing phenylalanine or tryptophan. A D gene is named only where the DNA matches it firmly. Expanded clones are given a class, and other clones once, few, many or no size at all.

CDR3 protein: CASSDRGGPYNEQFF
CDR3 DNA: TGCGCCAGCAGTGACCGGGGGGGCCCCTACAATGAGCAGTTCTTC
D gene: TRBD2
V gene: TRBV10-1
J gene: TRBJ2-1
clone size: .

CDR3 protein: CASSSSRENNEQFF
CDR3 DNA: TGTGCCAGCAGTTCGTCCCGGGAAAACAATGAGCAGTTCTTC
D gene: .
V gene: TRBV27
J gene: TRBJ2-1
clone size: .

CDR3 protein: CSAQPDFTDTQYF
CDR3 DNA: TGCAGCGCACAGCCGGACTTCACAGATACGCAGTATTTT
D gene: .
V gene: TRBV29-1
J gene: TRBJ2-3
clone size: once

CDR3 protein: CASSYGQSEAFF
CDR3 DNA: TGTGCCAGCAGTTACGGGCAGTCTGAAGCTTTCTTT
D gene: .
V gene: TRBV6-5
J gene: TRBJ1-1
clone size: .

CDR3 protein: CASSDRLNTEAFF
CDR3 DNA: TGTGCCAGCTCGGACAGATTAAACACTGAAGCTTTCTTT
D gene: .
V gene: TRBV7-2
J gene: TRBJ1-1
clone size: .

CDR3 protein: CASSTIDTNYGYTF
CDR3 DNA: TGTGCCAGCAGCACCATCGACACTAACTATGGCTACACCTTC
D gene: .
V gene: TRBV7-2
J gene: TRBJ1-2
clone size: .

CDR3 protein: CSVEPHRGYEQYF
CDR3 DNA: TGCAGCGTTGAACCCCACAGGGGGTACGAGCAGTACTTC
D gene: TRBD1
V gene: TRBV29-1
J gene: TRBJ2-7
clone size: once

CDR3 protein: CASSLKRGGRETQYF
CDR3 DNA: TGTGCCAGCAGCCTTAAGCGGGGGGGCCGAGAGACCCAGTACTTC
D gene: TRBD2
V gene: TRBV5-8
J gene: TRBJ2-5
clone size: .

CDR3 protein: CASSERQGGQPQHF
CDR3 DNA: TGTGCCAGCAGTGAACGTCAGGGAGGTCAGCCCCAGCATTTT
D gene: .
V gene: TRBV2
J gene: TRBJ1-5
clone size: .

CDR3 protein: CASSSEGQGDGEQYF
CDR3 DNA: TGTGCCAGCAGCTCCGAGGGACAGGGGGACGGCGAGCAGTACTTC
D gene: TRBD1
V gene: TRBV7-9
J gene: TRBJ2-7
clone size: .

CDR3 protein: CACQGTNEKLFF
CDR3 DNA: TGTGCCTGTCAGGGAACTAATGAAAAACTGTTTTTT
D gene: .
V gene: TRBV30
J gene: TRBJ1-4
clone size: .

CDR3 protein: CASSLQGAGQPQHF
CDR3 DNA: TGTGCCAGCAGTTTACAGGGGGCTGGTCAGCCCCAGCATTTT
D gene: TRBD1
V gene: TRBV27
J gene: TRBJ1-5
clone size: .

CDR3 protein: CASNDRGNTEAFF
CDR3 DNA: TGTGCCAGCAACGACAGGGGGAACACTGAAGCTTTCTTT
D gene: TRBD1
V gene: TRBV6-6
J gene: TRBJ1-1
clone size: .

CDR3 protein: CAWAGALGSYNEQFF
CDR3 DNA: TGTGCCTGGGCGGGGGCCCTGGGGTCCTACAATGAGCAGTTCTTC
D gene: .
V gene: TRBV30
J gene: TRBJ2-1
clone size: .

CDR3 protein: CASSLAMGGTNEKLFF
CDR3 DNA: TGTGCCAGCAGCTTAGCGATGGGGGGGACTAATGAAAAACTGTTTTTT
D gene: .
V gene: TRBV7-9
J gene: TRBJ1-4
clone size: .

CDR3 protein: CASSDRLAGDYEQYF
CDR3 DNA: TGTGCCAGCAGTGACCGACTAGCGGGGGACTACGAGCAGTACTTC
D gene: TRBD2
V gene: TRBV2
J gene: TRBJ2-7
clone size: .

CDR3 protein: CASSATSTGTKFLRGGYTF
CDR3 DNA: TGTGCCAGCAGTGCTACCTCGACAGGCACCAAATTCCTCCGTGGTGGCTACACCTTC
D gene: .
V gene: TRBV6-1
J gene: TRBJ1-2
clone size: .

CDR3 protein: CASTSRTNGQETQYF
CDR3 DNA: TGTGCCAGCACCTCAAGGACAAATGGGCAAGAGACCCAGTACTTC
D gene: .
V gene: TRBV5-4
J gene: TRBJ2-5
clone size: .

CDR3 protein: CASSSQSGRADTEAFF
CDR3 DNA: TGCGCCAGCAGCTCTCAGTCCGGCCGTGCGGACACTGAAGCTTTCTTT
D gene: .
V gene: TRBV5-1
J gene: TRBJ1-1
clone size: few

CDR3 protein: CASREGHNYEQYF
CDR3 DNA: TGTGCCAGCCGGGAGGGTCACAACTACGAGCAGTACTTC
D gene: TRBD2
V gene: TRBV2
J gene: TRBJ2-7
clone size: .

CDR3 protein: CAWSRQANTEAFF
CDR3 DNA: TGTGCCTGGAGTCGCCAGGCGAACACTGAAGCTTTCTTT
D gene: .
V gene: TRBV30
J gene: TRBJ1-1
clone size: .

CDR3 protein: CASRNRGAGNQPQHF
CDR3 DNA: TGTGCCAGCAGGAATAGGGGCGCGGGCAATCAGCCCCAGCATTTT
D gene: .
V gene: TRBV2
J gene: TRBJ1-5
clone size: .

CDR3 protein: CASRSRVNYGYTF
CDR3 DNA: TGTGCCAGCAGGTCCAGGGTGAACTATGGCTACACCTTC
D gene: .
V gene: TRBV28
J gene: TRBJ1-2
clone size: .

CDR3 protein: CASSAVTGVLSEAFF
CDR3 DNA: TGTGCCAGCTCAGCTGTAACAGGGGTACTCTCCGAAGCTTTCTTT
D gene: TRBD1
V gene: TRBV18
J gene: TRBJ1-1
clone size: few

CDR3 protein: CATSRGQDKQYF
CDR3 DNA: TGTGCCACCAGCAGAGGACAGGACAAGCAGTACTTC
D gene: .
V gene: TRBV15
J gene: TRBJ2-7
clone size: .

CDR3 protein: CASSQAPTREIGYTF
CDR3 DNA: TGCGCCAGCAGCCAAGCCCCCACCCGGGAAATAGGCTACACCTTC
D gene: .
V gene: TRBV4-3
J gene: TRBJ1-2
clone size: .

CDR3 protein: CASSQGTSSTDTQYF
CDR3 DNA: TGTGCCAGCAGCCAAGGGACTTCTAGCACAGATACGCAGTATTTT
D gene: .
V gene: TRBV14
J gene: TRBJ2-3
clone size: .

CDR3 protein: CASSLDYGGATDTQYF
CDR3 DNA: TGTGCCAGCAGCTTAGATTACGGTGGGGCCACAGATACGCAGTATTTT
D gene: .
V gene: TRBV11-2
J gene: TRBJ2-3
clone size: .

CDR3 protein: CAWSARTGRWVGYTF
CDR3 DNA: TGTGCCTGGAGTGCCAGGACAGGGAGGTGGGTTGGCTACACCTTC
D gene: TRBD1
V gene: TRBV30
J gene: TRBJ1-2
clone size: .

CDR3 protein: CASSGPGFSNQPQHF
CDR3 DNA: TGTGCCAGCAGCGGCCCGGGGTTTAGCAATCAGCCCCAGCATTTT
D gene: .
V gene: TRBV9
J gene: TRBJ1-5
clone size: .

CDR3 protein: CASSPRDSNEKLFF
CDR3 DNA: TGTGCCAGCAGCCCCAGGGATTCTAATGAAAAACTGTTTTTT
D gene: .
V gene: TRBV6-1
J gene: TRBJ1-4
clone size: few

CDR3 protein: CASSLMAGNIYEQYF
CDR3 DNA: TGTGCCAGCAGCTTAATGGCAGGGAATATCTACGAGCAGTACTTC
D gene: .
V gene: TRBV7-6
J gene: TRBJ2-7
clone size: .

CDR3 protein: CASSLGGDSNLYGYTF
CDR3 DNA: TGTGCCAGCAGCTTAGGGGGGGACAGCAACCTCTATGGCTACACCTTC
D gene: TRBD1
V gene: TRBV11-1
J gene: TRBJ1-2
clone size: .

CDR3 protein: CATTERTQETQYF
CDR3 DNA: TGTGCCACCACCGAGCGGACCCAAGAGACCCAGTACTTC
D gene: .
V gene: TRBV6-1
J gene: TRBJ2-5
clone size: .

CDR3 protein: CASSLPDTGELFF
CDR3 DNA: TGCGCCAGCAGCCTCCCGGACACCGGGGAGCTGTTTTTT
D gene: .
V gene: TRBV5-1
J gene: TRBJ2-2
clone size: .

CDR3 protein: CASRSTGAGNTIYF
CDR3 DNA: TGTGCCAGCAGGTCGACAGGCGCTGGAAACACCATATATTTT
D gene: .
V gene: TRBV2
J gene: TRBJ1-3
clone size: .

CDR3 protein: CASSPAGSSGNTIYF
CDR3 DNA: TGTGCCAGCAGTCCCGCTGGCAGCTCTGGAAACACCATATATTTT
D gene: .
V gene: TRBV27
J gene: TRBJ1-3
clone size: .

CDR3 protein: CASSEPGQNTEAFF
CDR3 DNA: TGTGCCAGCAGTGAACCGGGACAGAACACTGAAGCTTTCTTT
D gene: .
V gene: TRBV6-1
J gene: TRBJ1-1
clone size: .

CDR3 protein: CASSAAGPGTDTQYF
CDR3 DNA: TGTGCCAGCAGCGCGGCGGGCCCCGGCACAGATACGCAGTATTTT
D gene: .
V gene: TRBV9
J gene: TRBJ2-3
clone size: .

CDR3 protein: CASSLLGHSNTEAFF
CDR3 DNA: TGTGCCAGCTCACTTTTGGGACATTCGAACACTGAAGCTTTCTTT
D gene: .
V gene: TRBV18
J gene: TRBJ1-1
clone size: few

CDR3 protein: CASSNDRSSGANVLTF
CDR3 DNA: TGTGCCAGTAGTAATGACAGAAGCTCTGGGGCCAACGTCCTGACTTTC
D gene: .
V gene: TRBV19
J gene: TRBJ2-6
clone size: .